The 17 T cell receptor beta chains presented below share a single source sample, sequenced in a study of memory CD4+ T cells and cytomegalovirus serostatus. Assay used: immunoSEQ multiplex PCR; TCRdb lists only in-frame clones, some missing. The sample consists of tens of thousands of clones, around 80% of them appearing once. Single viable CD3+CD4+CD8-CD45RO+ cells were sorted as the memory CD4+ T cells. Input material: memory CD4+ T cells from blood. The receptors derive from an adult in good health and CMV-seronegative.

This clone was detected a few times. The V gene is TRBV19, the J gene TRBJ1-3; no firm D call. The CDR3 has 15 residues. Germline CDR1 LNHDA, CDR2 SQIVND (reference sequence). Deletions cut 3 bases from V and 4 bases from J, with 13 bases between. CDR3 sequence (DNA): TGTGCCAGTAGTATCATGGGATCAGAGGGAAACACCATATATTTT. Translated: CASSIMGSEGNTIYF.

This clone was counted once. A junction end diverges from the germline sequence, so it may reflect a read error. V and J are TRBV18 and TRBJ2-3, with D perhaps matching TRBD2 (5 bases). This CDR3 region has 11 residues. Germline CDR1 and CDR2: KGHSH and LQKENI. The CDR3 loop reads CASSPGRFSRF. The CDR3 DNA reads TGTGCCAGCTCACCGGGGAGATTTTCACGTTTT.

CDR3: CASSLASGSYNEQFF. The CDR3 DNA follows: TGTGCCAGCAGTTTGGCTAGCGGCTCCTACAATGAGCAGTTCTTC. The chain links TRBV27 to TRBJ2-1; 7 nucleotides line up with TRBD2. Germline CDR1 MNHEY, CDR2 SMNVEV (reference sequence). The ends lost 3 bases at V and 0 bases at J; junction bases unmatched: 2. This CDR3 has 15 residues.

This rearrangement joins TRBV7-2 to TRBJ1-5, with D possibly being TRBD1 (5 bases). V lost 5 bases and J lost 2, with 16 bases in between. Germline CDR1 and CDR2: SGHTA and FQGNSA. This CDR3 has 16 amino acids. CDR3 sequence (DNA): TGTGCCAGCAGCGGGACTGTGGGGCCGGGCAATCAGCCCCAGCATTTT. Encoded protein: CASSGTVGPGNQPQHF. Full variable domain (outside the CDR3, taken from reference TRBV7-2 and TRBJ1-5): GAGVSQSPSNKVTEKGKDVELRCDPISGHTALYWYRQSLGQGLEFLIYFQGNSAPDKSGLPSDRFSAERTGGSVSTLTIQRTQQEDSAVYLCASSGTVGPGNQPQHFGDGTRLSIL.

The rearrangement links TRBV7-2 to TRBJ2-7, with D tentatively TRBD1 (7 bases). Between the trimmed V and J ends, which lost 3 bases and 2 bases, there was a span of 11 bases. The CDR3 length is 14 residues. Germline V gene sequence: CDR1 SGHTA, CDR2 FQGNSA. The CDR3 spells CASSFQGGPYEQYF. The CDR3 coding sequence is TGTGCCAGCAGCTTCCAGGGGGGACCCTACGAGCAGTACTTC.

This chain connects TRBV5-4 to TRBJ1-1; D ambiguous. There are 12 residues in the CDR3. V was cut by 4 bases and J by 4 bases, with 8 bases left in between. Germline V gene data show CDR1 as SGHNT and CDR2 as YYREEE (reference sequence). This CDR3 reads CASSREGTEAFF. As DNA, the CDR3 is TGTGCCAGCAGCAGGGAGGGCACTGAAGCTTTCTTT.

The chain couples TRBV9 to TRBJ1-2, with 9 bases aligning to TRBD1. The germline CDR1 and CDR2 sequences are SGDLS and YYNGEE. The CDR3 loop spans 16 amino acids. V was clipped by 4 bases and J by 4 bases; unmatched bases: 11. Here the CDR3 reads CASSPGGQGLFYGYTF. CDR3 nucleotide sequence: TGTGCCAGCAGCCCTGGGGGACAGGGCCTTTTCTATGGCTACACCTTC.

The CDR3 coding sequence is TGTGCCAGCGCAAGGGGGGCTGCCTTCGGGTACGAGCAGTACTTC. Its translation is CASARGAAFGYEQYF. The rearrangement joins TRBV6-5 to TRBJ2-7, with D perhaps TRBD1 or TRBD2 (6 bases each). Between the trimmed V and J ends, which lost 8 bases and 4 bases, there was a span of 21 bases. This CDR3 contains 15 residues. Looked up from germline, CDR1 is MNHEY and CDR2 is SVGAGI.

The CDR3 bases are TGTGCCAGCAGCTTGAGAGGGGGCGCGGTGAACACTGAAGCTTTCTTT. It codes for CASSLRGGAVNTEAFF. The chain employs TRBV5-4 and TRBJ1-1; the match to TRBD1 covers 7 bases. Per germline, CDR1 SGHNT and CDR2 YYREEE (reference sequence). This CDR3 spans 16 amino acids. V dropped 1 base and J dropped 0; count of bases not matched to a gene: 6. The whole variable domain, remainder taken from reference TRBV5-4 and TRBJ1-1, is ETGVTQSPTHLIKTRGQQVTLRCSSQSGHNTVSWYQQALGQGPQFIFQYYREEENGRGNFPPRFSGLQFPNYSSELNVNALELDDSALYLCASSLRGGAVNTEAFFGQGTRLTVV.

This clone has just one count. A junction end diverges from the germline sequence, so it may reflect a read error. The V gene is TRBV7-7, the J gene TRBJ2-7; D gene ambiguous. The CDR3 sequence is 13 residues long. Germline loops: CDR1 SSHAT, CDR2 FNYEAQ (reference sequence). CDR3 bases: TGTGCTAGCAGCTTAGACGGCAATCTCGAGCAGTACTTC. Translation: CASSLDGNLEQYF.

This clone was detected a few times. The gene calls are TRBV13 and TRBJ2-5; 10 nucleotides line up with TRBD2. V shed 5 bases, J shed 2 bases, and the junction held 11 bases outside the gene matches. The germline V gene encodes CDR1 PRHDT and CDR2 FYEKMQ (reference sequence). This CDR3 spans 17 amino acids. CDR3: CASSPPPTSGTQETQYF. The CDR3 region has the DNA TGTGCCAGCAGCCCCCCCCCTACTAGCGGGACTCAAGAGACCCAGTACTTC.

The chain recombines TRBV23-1 with TRBJ2-5; D is possibly TRBD1 or TRBD2 (6 bases each). TRBV23-1 is an open reading frame whose function is uncertain. This CDR3 is built from 17 residues. V lost 0 bases, J lost 3 bases, and 17 bases lay in between. The DNA of the CDR3 is TGCGCCAGCAGTCAATCAGCGGAGGGGGAGGTTGAAGAGACCCAGTACTTC. Protein: CASSQSAEGEVEETQYF.

The rearrangement links TRBV19 to TRBJ1-5, with 7 positions matching TRBD1. This CDR3 has 15 residues. Germline V CDR1 and CDR2: LNHDA, SQIVND (reference sequence). The ends lost 2 bases at V and 7 bases at J; junction bases unmatched: 8. The CDR3 loop is CASSITQGLVQPQHF. The CDR3 DNA reads as TGTGCCAGTAGTATAACACAGGGGCTAGTGCAGCCCCAGCATTTT. Supplemented by reference TRBV19 and TRBJ1-5, the full variable domain reads DGGITQSPKYLFRKEGQNVTLSCEQNLNHDAMYWYRQDPGQGLRLIYYSQIVNDFQKGDIAEGYSVSREKKESFPLTVTSAQKNPTAFYLCASSITQGLVQPQHFGDGTRLSIL.

The genes are TRBV5-4 and TRBJ1-1; no reliable D call. With 4 bases removed from V and 1 base from J, the gap between germline ends came to 11 bases. CDR1 and CDR2 from the germline V gene are SGHNT and YYREEE (reference sequence). The CDR3 consists of 14 residues. The chain's CDR3 is CASSQLEGNTEAFF. The CDR3 DNA follows: TGTGCCAGCAGCCAATTAGAGGGGAACACTGAAGCTTTCTTT.

The rearrangement links TRBV7-3 to TRBJ2-1, with 9 positions matching TRBD1. This CDR3 contains 15 residues. The germline gives CDR1 SGHTA, CDR2 FQGTGA. Trimming cost V 1 base and J 8 bases; bases outside gene matches: 6. This CDR3 reads CASSLIGQGIDEQFF. CDR3 DNA: TGTGCCAGCAGCTTAATCGGACAGGGGATCGATGAGCAGTTCTTC.

This clone was seen a single time. The chain recombines TRBV20-1 with TRBJ2-5; D unclear. V dropped 5 bases and J dropped 2 bases, with 3 bases sitting between them. The germline V gene has CDR1 DFQATT and CDR2 SNEGSKA (reference sequence). The CDR3 is 10 amino acids. CDR3 region: CSAQQETQYF. Here the CDR3 DNA reads TGCAGTGCTCAACAAGAGACCCAGTACTTC.

V usage is TRBV21-1 and J usage is TRBJ2-7; the table gives TRBD2 as D, unverified against the DNA. TRBV21-1 is given as a pseudogene. The CDR3 extends over 11 amino acids. The CDR3 DNA follows: TGTGCCAGCGGGGGGGTATACGAGCAGTACTTC. This encodes CASGGVYEQYF.